This T cell receptor beta chain stems from a study of T-cell reconstitution after alpha-beta-depleted transplantation in children. Study-wide points: Several patients had high TCRbeta diversity at day 60; it came from surviving recipient T cells and thymic progenitors. A year had passed since transplant, and T-cell counts and diversity by then came mostly from newly produced T cells.

This sample's TCRbeta library carried unique molecular identifier barcodes. Each CDR3 protein gets one entry after TCRdb re-called the PCR reads with MiXCR. The sample shows over 400,000 distinct CDR3 sequences, 43% of them seen only once. Trimming removed 0 bases at V and 5 bases at J, with 19 bases between. The CDR3 runs to 17 residues. Per the germline V gene, CDR1 is ENHRY and CDR2 is SYGVKD. A note on this clonotype: The target antigen is unknown.

This material consisted of PBMCs, taken before TCRalphabeta/CD19-depleted stem cell transplant. The rearrangement uses TRBV10-3 and TRBJ2-5; D possibly corresponds to TRBD1 (5 bases). This TCR derives from a girl under 10 years old with aplastic anemia, due to receive a stem cell transplant. The CDR3 DNA reads as TGTGCCATCAGTGAGTCCGGTCGACAGAGAACTTCGGAGACCCAGTACTTC. Translating it yields CAISESGRQRTSETQYF.